This T cell receptor (beta chain) was recovered during a study of post-analysis software for immune sequencing data. CDR3 size: 15 residues. V shed 4 bases and J 3 bases; nucleotides not matched to a gene: 5. The germline V gene has CDR1 SQVTM and CDR2 ANQGSEA. As for this clonotype: The antigen is not known.

cDNA libraries for TCR beta contained unique molecular identifiers. The yield from roughly 1 to 10 million T cells was about 500,000 cDNA molecules in total. TCRdb reprocessed the PCR reads via MiXCR and lists one record per CDR3 protein. The repertoire includes about 820,000 distinct CDR3 sequences, roughly 50% of them detected once, and 4.6% sits in the top ten. Study results and caveats: Those samples that were prepared in the same batch co-clustered strongly by F measure. The study found TRBV5-6, TRBV5-1 and TRBV20-1 among about five TRBV segments more frequent in patients than controls. Significantly lower normalized Chao1 diversity was seen in multiple sclerosis patients than in controls.

The genes are TRBV29-1 and TRBJ1-5, with TRBD1 identical over 11 bases. The sample comprised blood. This TCR derives from a girl under 18 with multiple sclerosis. The CDR3 DNA reads TGCAGCGTTGTGGACAGGGGGCGTCCCAATCAGCCCCAGCATTTT. It codes for CSVVDRGRPNQPQHF.